This TCR beta chain was sequenced for a study of OX40 agonist ivuxolimab in advanced cancers. The V end lost 0 bases, the J end lost 3 bases, and 11 bases lay between the germline ends. Germline V lookup: CDR1 WSHSY, CDR2 SAAADI. This CDR3 is 15 amino acids long. Broader study findings: Some of the lowest clonal expansion was seen in partial responders at 0.1-3.0 mg/kg. In CD8+ T cells, expanded clones were on average more numerous than in CD4+.

This table comes from immunoSEQ multiplex PCR, and its TCRdb copy is limited to in-frame clones, with some not included. The sample has about 76,000 clones; approximately 85% are singletons. With respect to this clone: Its specificity is unknown.

This sequence was found in an adult with an advanced solid tumor such as melanoma, head and neck, liver or kidney cancer. V gene TRBV10-2 combines with J gene TRBJ2-5, with D tentatively TRBD1 (6 bases). Sequences were derived from CD4+ or CD8+ T cells sorted from blood, sampled in a trial of the OX40 agonist ivuxolimab. CDR3 region: CASSESFAGEETQYF. In nucleotides, the CDR3 is TGCGCCAGCAGTGAGTCGTTTGCAGGGGAAGAGACCCAGTACTTC.